Below are 25 T cell receptor beta chains sequenced from a single sample in a study of Graves' ophthalmopathy and Graves' hyperthyroidism. The study amplified TCR beta CDR3 regions using RNA transcripts. First-round RT-PCR relied on HTBI primers, and a second-round multiplex PCR came next. MiXCR was run by TCRdb on the multiplex PCR reads, yielding one entry per CDR3 protein. Of 400,000 to 500,000 distinct CDR3 sequences in the sample, under 25% were seen once. Sequenced: peripheral blood. These receptors were obtained from a woman aged 18 to 35 with stable Graves' hyperthyroidism.

The chain couples TRBV20-1 to TRBJ2-7; 7 bases are shared with TRBD2. Per the germline V gene, CDR1 is DFQATT and CDR2 is SNEGSKA (reference sequence). The length of the CDR3 is 14 residues. The ends lost 6 bases at V and 3 bases at J; junction bases unmatched: 11. The CDR3 spells CSAQPAGVDYEQYF. Written as DNA, the CDR3 is TGCAGTGCCCAGCCTGCGGGAGTAGACTACGAGCAGTACTTC.

This clonotype has at least ten counts. This sequence joins TRBV7-2 and TRBJ1-1, with D uncertain. Looked up from germline, CDR1 is SGHTA and CDR2 is FQGNSA. This CDR3 spans 13 amino acids. V shed 7 bases and J shed 1 base, with 10 bases lying between them. CDR3 DNA sequence: TGTGCCAGCACCCTAACACAGAACACTGAAGCTTTCTTT. It yields the protein CASTLTQNTEAFF.

This clonotype showed up many times. This may be a read error: a much more frequent sequence differs by one nucleotide. The chain links TRBV20-1 to TRBJ1-6; D possibly corresponds to TRBD1 (5 bases). CDR3 length equals 12 residues. Trimming stripped 4 bases from V and 8 bases from J, with 9 bases between. CDR1 and CDR2 (germline): DFQATT, SNEGSKA (reference sequence). The CDR3 DNA follows: TGCAGTGCTACCAGGGCGGATTCACCCCTCCACTTT. Its protein is CSATRADSPLHF.

This clonotype was counted ten times or more. This chain uses TRBV24-1 with TRBJ1-5; D gene unclear. Trimming took off 3 bases at V and 1 base at J, with 9 bases between the two ends. Germline CDR1 KGHDR, CDR2 SFDVKD. This CDR3 spans 15 amino acids. CDR3 sequence: CATSDGQHSNQPQHF. CDR3 in DNA: TGTGCCACCAGTGATGGCCAGCACAGCAATCAGCCCCAGCATTTT.

This clonotype was recorded many times. The chain employs TRBV9 and TRBJ1-6; D may be TRBD1 (6 bases). Trimming stripped 4 bases from V and 9 bases from J, with 17 bases between. Per the germline V gene, CDR1 is SGDLS and CDR2 is YYNGEE. This CDR3 has 15 amino acids. The CDR3 region is CASSFQTGQGSPLHF. CDR3 in DNA: TGTGCCAGCAGCTTCCAGACAGGCCAGGGTTCACCCCTCCACTTT.

This clonotype was observed many times. The rearrangement uses TRBV6-5 and TRBJ2-5, with 10 bases fitting TRBD2. The CDR3 has 16 residues. The V gene's germline CDR1 is MNHEY and CDR2 SVGAGI. The V segment lost 4 bases and the J segment 2 bases; nucleotides outside the gene matches: 7. The CDR3 nucleotides read TGTGCCAGCAGTTCCTTACTAGCGGGGCTACAAGAGACCCAGTACTTC. It yields the protein CASSSLLAGLQETQYF.

Ten or more counts support this clonotype. The chain employs TRBV5-1 and TRBJ1-1; TRBD1 matches at 11 bases. Germline assignment: CDR1 SGHRS and CDR2 YFSETQ. The V gene end was trimmed by 4 bases and the J gene end by 4 bases; junction bases not matched to a gene: 6. The CDR3 has 15 residues. The CDR3 reads CASSTGQGASTEAFF. In DNA form, the CDR3 reads TGCGCCAGCAGCACCGGACAGGGGGCGAGCACTGAAGCTTTCTTT.

V gene TRBV11-2 combines with J gene TRBJ1-2; D is ambiguous. Germline V CDR1 and CDR2: SGHAT, FQNNGV. The ends were cut back, 6 bases at V and 4 bases at J, with 15 bases in the middle. There are 14 residues in the CDR3. The CDR3 sequence is CASRSDPGGYGYTF. Here the CDR3 DNA reads TGTGCCAGCAGATCGGACCCCGGCGGCTATGGCTACACCTTC.

This clonotype was counted at least ten times. The chain has TRBV4-1 and TRBJ2-7; TRBD2 aligns across 13 bases. With 3 bases clipped from V and 3 bases from J, the junction kept 8 bases outside the gene matches. The CDR3 length is 17 residues. Germline CDR1 reads MGHRA; CDR2 reads YSYEKL. The CDR3 is CASSQDKLAGGYYEQYF. CDR3 DNA: TGCGCCAGCAGCCAGGATAAACTAGCGGGAGGGTACTACGAGCAGTACTTC.

This chain connects TRBV29-1 to TRBJ2-7; TRBD1 matches 9 bases. Germline V gives CDR1 SQVTM, CDR2 ANQGSEA. This CDR3 is built from 12 residues. J was trimmed by 6 bases and V by 7 bases; bases with no gene match: 7. The CDR3 region is CSGWTGVFEQYF. The CDR3 DNA reads as TGCAGCGGCTGGACAGGGGTTTTCGAGCAGTACTTC.

This clonotype was observed once. V gene TRBV20-1 combines with J gene TRBJ2-5; D ambiguous. With 3 bases removed from V and 5 bases from J, the gap between germline ends came to 13 bases. The CDR3 loop spans 13 amino acids. CDR1 and CDR2 from the germline V gene are DFQATT and SNEGSKA (reference sequence). Here the CDR3 reads CSASPLLTETQYF. CDR3 bases: TGCAGTGCTAGCCCGCTCCTAACGGAGACCCAGTACTTC.

Concerning this clonotype: Its ends do not fully match the called genes, so a read error is possible. This chain connects TRBV24-1 to TRBJ2-5; D perhaps matches TRBD2 (6 bases). This CDR3 has 17 residues. Germline V gene data show CDR1 as KGHDR and CDR2 as SFDVKD. This CDR3 is CVTSVLIGTGVQETQYF. The CDR3 coding sequence is TGTGTCACCAGTGTCTTAATAGGGACGGGAGTCCAAGAGACCCAGTACTTC.

This clonotype appeared a single time. The chain uses TRBV13 and TRBJ2-2; D uncertain. CDR1 is PRHDT and CDR2 is FYEKMQ in the germline V gene (reference sequence). The CDR3 extends over 15 amino acids. Trimming shortened V by 5 bases and J by 0 bases, and 10 bases separated the two germline ends. The chain's CDR3 is CASSGQGTNTGELFF. The CDR3, as DNA: TGTGCCAGCAGCGGCCAAGGGACGAACACCGGGGAGCTGTTTTTT. The full variable domain, with the rest looked up from reference TRBV13 and TRBJ2-2, is AAGVIQSPRHLIKEKRETATLKCYPIPRHDTVYWYQQGPGQDPQFLISFYEKMQSDKGSIPDRFSAQQFSDYHSELNMSSLELGDSALYFCASSGQGTNTGELFFGEGSRLTVL.

V gene TRBV2 combines with J gene TRBJ2-3; D is possibly TRBD2 (5 bases). With 4 bases removed from V and 2 bases from J, the gap between germline ends came to 16 bases. The CDR3 contains 16 residues. Germline loops: CDR1 SNHLY, CDR2 FYNNEI. The CDR3: CASSGRLGVDTDTQYF. CDR3 sequence (DNA): TGTGCCAGCAGTGGCCGCCTGGGAGTGGACACAGATACGCAGTATTTT.

The gene calls are TRBV12-3 or TRBV12-4 and TRBJ1-2; maybe TRBD1 (6 bases). Trimming left V 4 bases short and J 3 bases short, with 15 bases between. CDR3 length: 15 residues. CDR3 protein: CASSSDRTYDYGYTF. CDR3 bases: TGTGCCAGCAGTTCGGACAGAACTTACGACTATGGCTACACCTTC.

This clonotype was recorded many times. This chain links TRBV6-2 or TRBV6-3 with TRBJ2-3, with 9 bases that match TRBD2. This CDR3 spans 14 amino acids. Germline V gene data show CDR1 as MNHEY and CDR2 as SVGEGT. V dropped 7 bases and J dropped 4; count of bases not matched to a gene: 6. The CDR3 loop is CASINSGSPDTQYF. The CDR3 coding sequence is TGTGCCAGCATAAATAGCGGGAGCCCAGATACGCAGTATTTT.

This clonotype was counted a few times. This chain joins TRBV29-1 and TRBJ2-7; 10 positions match TRBD1. The V gene's germline CDR1 is SQVTM and CDR2 ANQGSEA. The CDR3 runs to 12 residues. After removal of 6 bases from V and 5 bases from J, the junction contained 4 bases not matched to a gene. The CDR3 loop reads CSVDRGGNEQYF. DNA of the CDR3: TGCAGCGTGGACAGGGGGGGGAACGAGCAGTACTTC.

This clonotype was seen at least ten times. The chain recombines TRBV13 with TRBJ1-2; 7 nucleotides align to TRBD1. Trimming took 5 bases from V and 2 from J; bases not matched to a gene: 8. The CDR3 spans 15 residues. In germline, CDR1 is PRHDT, CDR2 FYEKMQ (reference sequence). The chain's CDR3 is CASSVDRVSNYGYTF. The DNA for the CDR3 is TGTGCCAGCAGCGTAGACAGGGTCTCGAACTATGGCTACACCTTC.

This clonotype was counted ten times or more. V and J are TRBV9 and TRBJ1-3; D gene unclear. CDR1 is SGDLS and CDR2 is YYNGEE in the germline V gene. V was trimmed by 0 bases and J by 7 bases, leaving 11 bases between them. The CDR3 runs 14 residues. CDR3 DNA: TGTGCCAGCAGCGTAGCGGGCCGTCTTAACACCATATATTTT. It is translated as CASSVAGRLNTIYF.

This clonotype showed up many times. This chain connects TRBV19 to TRBJ2-7, with 7 nucleotides matching TRBD2. CDR1 is LNHDA and CDR2 is SQIVND in the germline V gene (reference sequence). V shed 6 bases, J shed 3 bases, and the junction held 5 bases outside the gene matches. CDR3 size: 13 residues. CDR3 in amino acids: CASSIREGYEQYF. The DNA of the CDR3 is TGTGCCAGTAGCATAAGGGAGGGCTACGAGCAGTACTTC.

This clonotype was recorded a few times. This rearrangement joins TRBV27 to TRBJ2-5, with 7 bases identical to TRBD2. The CDR3 has 16 residues. Germline CDR1 reads MNHEY; CDR2 reads SMNVEV (reference sequence). J lost 2 bases, V lost 5 bases, and 11 bases had no gene match. CDR3 residues: CASSPGSSGPQETQYF. The CDR3, as DNA: TGTGCCAGCAGTCCTGGGAGTAGCGGGCCTCAAGAGACCCAGTACTTC.

This clonotype was seen at least ten times. The genes are TRBV12-3 or TRBV12-4 and TRBJ2-7; 11 bases agree with TRBD2. Unmatched junction bases numbered 5, after V lost 5 bases and J lost 2 bases. The CDR3 is 15 amino acids. In nucleotides, the CDR3 is TGTGCCAGCAGTCCCTTAGCGGGAGGGCCCTACGAGCAGTACTTC. The encoded protein is CASSPLAGGPYEQYF.

There are a few counts of this clonotype. The CDR3 sequence is CASSRKTRGGNTEAFF. The CDR3 nucleotides are TGTGCCAGCAGCCGCAAAACCAGGGGAGGGAACACTGAAGCTTTCTTT. This chain joins TRBV5-6 and TRBJ1-1; TRBD1 might be the D (6 bases). The length of the CDR3 is 16 residues. V lost 4 bases, J lost 1 base, and 17 bases lay in between. Per the germline V gene, CDR1 is SGHDT and CDR2 is YYEEEE.

V gene TRBV18 combines with J gene TRBJ2-7, with D perhaps TRBD1 or TRBD2 (7 bases each). V was shortened by 3 bases and J by 6 bases, with 21 bases between the two germline ends. The germline CDR1 and CDR2 sequences are KGHSH and LQKENI. The length of the CDR3 is 16 residues. This CDR3 is CASSPRQGGSGSEQYV. DNA of the CDR3: TGTGCCAGCTCACCCAGACAGGGCGGTAGCGGGTCCGAGCAGTACGTC.

This clonotype showed up just a few times. The conserved closing phenylalanine or tryptophan is absent in this CDR3, likely reflecting a read error. The gene calls are TRBV6-1 and TRBJ1-2, with 9 nucleotides matching TRBD1. The V gene end was trimmed by 0 bases and the J gene end by 5 bases; junction bases not matched to a gene: 4. Looked up from germline, CDR1 is MNHNS and CDR2 is SASEGT. The CDR3 runs 15 residues. Here the CDR3 DNA reads TGTGCCAGCAGTGAAGCCGGGACAGGGACGTATGGCTACACCGTC. As protein: CASSEAGTGTYGYTV.